The present T cell receptor (beta chain) was sequenced within a study of CD39 and CD103 CD8 tumor-infiltrating T cells. A note on this clone: Its target is unknown.

Some clones are missing from TCRdb's copy, which holds only in-frame ones; the method was immunoSEQ multiplex PCR. This repertoire shows 15,000 or so clones, approximately 90% found once; its top ten account for about 4.5%. Study results and caveats: Unlike DN TIL clonotypes, DP TIL clonotypes seldom appeared in blood.

Patients were not receiving therapy at sample collection. The sequence derives from a human donor with head and neck squamous cell carcinoma. What was sequenced was CD8+ T cells sorted from blood. Indicated subset: total memory CD8 T cells (CD45RA-CCR7+/-) from blood or uninvolved lymph node.

CDR3 sequence: CASSPPPLGGNTIYF. In DNA form, the CDR3 reads TGTGCCAGCAGCCCCCCCCCTTTAGGTGGAAACACCATATATTTT. This sequence joins TRBV7-9 and TRBJ1-3; D ambiguous. CDR3 length equals 15 residues. CDR1 and CDR2 from the germline V gene are SEHNR and FQNEAQ (reference sequence). With 5 bases removed from V and 3 bases from J, the gap between germline ends came to 14 bases.